This TCR beta chain was obtained from a study of radiotherapy plus CTLA-4 blockade in lung cancer. General observations from the study: After treatment with radiotherapy plus ipilimumab, TCR clones that came from the tumor expanded in blood.

Note on this clone: Its specificity is not known.

Ipilimumab-mediated CTLA-4 blockade plus focal radiation was given to patients having chemo-refractory metastatic non-small-cell lung cancer. TCRdb keeps only in-frame clones here, not all; method: immunoSEQ multiplex PCR. Of around 71,000 clones listed, roughly 76% are singletons. The CDR3 consists of 13 residues. V was clipped by 2 bases and J by 14 bases, with 14 bases between them. Per the germline V gene, CDR1 is SGHTS and CDR2 is YDEGEE. The clonotype was recovered from a human donor with non-small cell lung cancer whose response to radiotherapy plus ipilimumab could not be evaluated. Some clones in this sample may be carry-over from other donors' samples. The sequencing used peripheral blood, collected from a patient treated with radiotherapy plus ipilimumab. The chain links TRBV5-8 to TRBJ1-6, with TRBD1 as a possible D gene (6 bases). The CDR3: CASSLNRESALHF. DNA for the CDR3: TGTGCCAGCAGCTTAAACAGGGAGTCGGCCCTCCACTTT.